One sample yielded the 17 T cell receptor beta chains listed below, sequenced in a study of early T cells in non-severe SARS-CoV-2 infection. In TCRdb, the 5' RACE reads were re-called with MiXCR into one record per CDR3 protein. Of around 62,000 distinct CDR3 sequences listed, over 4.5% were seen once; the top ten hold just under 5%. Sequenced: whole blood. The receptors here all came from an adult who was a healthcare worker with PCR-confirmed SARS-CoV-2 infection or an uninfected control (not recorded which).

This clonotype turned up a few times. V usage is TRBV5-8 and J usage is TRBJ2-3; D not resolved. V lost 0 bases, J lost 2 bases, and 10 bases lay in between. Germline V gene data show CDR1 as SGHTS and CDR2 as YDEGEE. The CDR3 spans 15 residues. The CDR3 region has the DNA TGTGCCAGCAGCTTGGACTCCTTCATCACAGATACGCAGTATTTT. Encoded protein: CASSLDSFITDTQYF.

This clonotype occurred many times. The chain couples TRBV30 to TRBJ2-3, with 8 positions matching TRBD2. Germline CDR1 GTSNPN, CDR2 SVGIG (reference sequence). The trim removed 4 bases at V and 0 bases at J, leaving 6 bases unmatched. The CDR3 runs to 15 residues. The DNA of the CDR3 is TGTGCCTGGAATTTAGGCGGGGGGAGCACAGATACGCAGTATTTT. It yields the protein CAWNLGGGSTDTQYF.

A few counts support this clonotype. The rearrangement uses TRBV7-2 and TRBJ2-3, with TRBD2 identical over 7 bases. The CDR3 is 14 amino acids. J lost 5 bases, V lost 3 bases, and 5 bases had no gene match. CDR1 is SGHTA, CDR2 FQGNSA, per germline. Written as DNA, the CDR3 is TGTGCCAGCAGCTTGAGCCGGACTAGAGATACGCAGTATTTT. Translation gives CASSLSRTRDTQYF. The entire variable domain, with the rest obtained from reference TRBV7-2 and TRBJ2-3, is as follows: GAGVSQSPSNKVTEKGKDVELRCDPISGHTALYWYRQSLGQGLEFLIYFQGNSAPDKSGLPSDRFSAERTGGSVSTLTIQRTQQEDSAVYLCASSLSRTRDTQYFGPGTRLTVL.

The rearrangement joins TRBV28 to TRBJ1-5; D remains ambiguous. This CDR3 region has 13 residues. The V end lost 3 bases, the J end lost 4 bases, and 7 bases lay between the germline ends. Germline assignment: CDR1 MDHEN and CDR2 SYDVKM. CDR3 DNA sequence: TGTGCCAGCAGTTTTGGTACTAATCAGCCCCAGCATTTT. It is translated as CASSFGTNQPQHF.

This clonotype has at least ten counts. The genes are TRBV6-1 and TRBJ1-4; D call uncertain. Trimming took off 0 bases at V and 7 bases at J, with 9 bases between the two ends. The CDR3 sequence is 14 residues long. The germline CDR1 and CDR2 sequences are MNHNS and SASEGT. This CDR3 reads CASSEAAGTEKLFF. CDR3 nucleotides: TGTGCCAGCAGTGAAGCGGCGGGAACTGAAAAACTGTTTTTT.

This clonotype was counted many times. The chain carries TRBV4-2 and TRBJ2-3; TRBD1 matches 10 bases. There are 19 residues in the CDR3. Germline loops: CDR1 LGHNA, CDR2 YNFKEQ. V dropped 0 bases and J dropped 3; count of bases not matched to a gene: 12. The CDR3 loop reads CASSQERGSRDRGTDTQYF. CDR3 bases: TGTGCCAGCAGCCAAGAGAGAGGTTCCCGGGACAGGGGTACAGATACGCAGTATTTT.

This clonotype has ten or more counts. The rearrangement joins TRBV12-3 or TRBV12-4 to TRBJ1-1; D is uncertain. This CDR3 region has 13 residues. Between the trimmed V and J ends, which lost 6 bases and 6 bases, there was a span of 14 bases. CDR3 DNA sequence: TGTGCCAGCAGGATGAGCGGGGAGCCTGAAGCTTTCTTT. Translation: CASRMSGEPEAFF.

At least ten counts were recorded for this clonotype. In DNA, the CDR3 is TGCAGTGCTAGAGGGGGGGGCACAGGCTACGAGCAGTACTTC. Translating it yields CSARGGGTGYEQYF. The genes are TRBV20-1 and TRBJ2-7; weak D call: TRBD2 (7 bases). The V gene's germline CDR1 is DFQATT and CDR2 SNEGSKA (reference sequence). The V end was cut by 1 base, the J end by 3 bases, with 13 bases between. The CDR3 runs 14 residues.

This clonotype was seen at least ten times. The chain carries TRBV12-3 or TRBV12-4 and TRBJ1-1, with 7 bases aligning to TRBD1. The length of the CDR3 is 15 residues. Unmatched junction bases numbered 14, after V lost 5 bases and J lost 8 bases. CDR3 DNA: TGTGCCAGCAGTGGCGGGACAGCCGGACCCTACGAAGCTTTCTTT. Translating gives CASSGGTAGPYEAFF.

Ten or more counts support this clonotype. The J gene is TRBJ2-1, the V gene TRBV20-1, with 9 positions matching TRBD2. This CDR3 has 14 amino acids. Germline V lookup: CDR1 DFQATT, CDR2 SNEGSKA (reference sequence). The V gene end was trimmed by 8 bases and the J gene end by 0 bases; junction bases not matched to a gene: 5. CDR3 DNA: TGCAGTTTCAATAGCGGGGGCTCCTACAATGAGCAGTTCTTC. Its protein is CSFNSGGSYNEQFF.

CDR3 in DNA: TGTGCCAGCATGCGCGAACAGGGGGCGACTGAAGCTTTCTTT. Protein: CASMREQGATEAFF. The chain is built from TRBV2 and TRBJ1-1; TRBD1 matches at 9 bases. The CDR3 contains 14 residues. Germline CDR1 is SNHLY and CDR2 is FYNNEI. The V gene end was trimmed by 7 bases and the J gene end by 5 bases; junction bases not matched to a gene: 8. Full variable domain (rest looked up from reference TRBV2 and TRBJ1-1): EPEVTQTPSHQVTQMGQEVILRCVPISNHLYFYWYRQILGQKVEFLVSFYNNEISEKSEIFDDQFSVERPDGSNFTLKIRSTKLEDSAMYFCASMREQGATEAFFGQGTRLTVV.

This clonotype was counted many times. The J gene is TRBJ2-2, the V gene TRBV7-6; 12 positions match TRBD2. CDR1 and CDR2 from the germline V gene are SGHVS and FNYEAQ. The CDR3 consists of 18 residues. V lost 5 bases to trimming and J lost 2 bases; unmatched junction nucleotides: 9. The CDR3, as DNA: TGTGCCAGCAGCCAACCGACTAGCGGGAGTTTTAACACCGGGGAGCTGTTTTTT. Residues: CASSQPTSGSFNTGELFF.

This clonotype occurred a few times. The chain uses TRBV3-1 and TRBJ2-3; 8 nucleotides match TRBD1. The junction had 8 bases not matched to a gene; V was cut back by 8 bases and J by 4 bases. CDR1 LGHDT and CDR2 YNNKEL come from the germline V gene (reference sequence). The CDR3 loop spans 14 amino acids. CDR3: CASLDDRGPDTQYF. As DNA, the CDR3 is TGTGCCAGCTTGGATGACAGGGGTCCAGATACGCAGTATTTT.

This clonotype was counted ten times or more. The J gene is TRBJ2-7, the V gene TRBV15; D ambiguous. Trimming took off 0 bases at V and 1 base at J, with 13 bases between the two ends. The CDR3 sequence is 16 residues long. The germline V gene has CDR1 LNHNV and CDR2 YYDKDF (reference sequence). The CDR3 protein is CATSRDGEISSYEQYF. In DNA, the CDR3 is TGTGCCACCAGCAGAGATGGTGAGATCAGTTCCTACGAGCAGTACTTC.

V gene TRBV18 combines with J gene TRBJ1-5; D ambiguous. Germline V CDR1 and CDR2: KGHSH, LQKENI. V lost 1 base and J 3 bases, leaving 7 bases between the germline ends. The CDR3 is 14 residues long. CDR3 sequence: CASSPQGFNQPQHF. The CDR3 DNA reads TGTGCCAGCTCACCACAGGGATTCAATCAGCCCCAGCATTTT.

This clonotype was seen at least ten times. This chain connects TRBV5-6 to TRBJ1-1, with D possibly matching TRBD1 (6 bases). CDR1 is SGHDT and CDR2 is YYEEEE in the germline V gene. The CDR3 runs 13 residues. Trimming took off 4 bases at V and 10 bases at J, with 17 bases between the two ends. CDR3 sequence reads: CASSRSGVSGAFF. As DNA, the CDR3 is TGTGCCAGCAGCCGATCAGGGGTATCTGGAGCTTTCTTT.

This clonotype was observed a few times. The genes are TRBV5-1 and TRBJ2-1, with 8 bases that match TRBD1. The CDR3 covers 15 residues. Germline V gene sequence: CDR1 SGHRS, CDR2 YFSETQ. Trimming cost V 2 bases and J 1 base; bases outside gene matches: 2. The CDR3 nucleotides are TGCGCCAGCAGCTTTGGACAGGGTTCCTACAATGAGCAGTTCTTC. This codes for CASSFGQGSYNEQFF.